The rows below give T cell receptor beta chains drawn from one sample of a study of T cell responses to AZD1222 COVID-19 vaccine. Sequencing used immunoSEQ multiplex PCR; TCRdb keeps in-frame clones, though not all of them. The sample holds approximately 150,000 clones, about 90% seen once. The material was peripheral blood, obtained 28 days after the second AZD1222 dose. Source of these receptors: an adult who received the AZD1222 COVID-19 vaccine. CDR3s include the opening cysteine and the closing phenylalanine or tryptophan.

v_call cdr3_aa
TRBV2 CASTWSPLAGVYNEQFF
TRBV5-1 CASSLAGGDNQPQHF
TRBV4-2 CASSHGGGGLDSPLHF
TRBV19 CASSMFSGLGSNQPQHF
TRBV19 CASKVKRGNTGELFF
TRBV4-1 CASSHHSGGSYNEQFF
TRBV7-9 CASSSLSDRGSSTLKSTF
TRBV15 CATRTQKRASGIPADTQYF
TRBV7-2 CASSPRTGRDFNYGYTF
TRBV27 CASSPRALSTEAFF
TRBV3-1/TRBV3-2 CASSQDLGYNQPQHF
TRBV6-6 CASSPPVGGYSYNEQFF
TRBV3-1/TRBV3-2 CASSHENQPRVGEQYF
TRBV2 CASSRVGEGFRGGQETQYF
TRBV7-2 CASSPWGGASNQPQHF
TRBV24-1 CATSDSTDTQYF
TRBV29-1 CSVEWTGELFF
TRBV5-1 CARSGTGDLHEQFF
TRBV12-3/TRBV12-4 CASSLDRTTGYF
TRBV10-1 CASRDRQGTAGNTEAFF
TRBV27 CASSLAGGFYEQYF
TRBV29-1 CSAQAAGQDTGELFF
TRBV27 CASSFNVMGEQFF